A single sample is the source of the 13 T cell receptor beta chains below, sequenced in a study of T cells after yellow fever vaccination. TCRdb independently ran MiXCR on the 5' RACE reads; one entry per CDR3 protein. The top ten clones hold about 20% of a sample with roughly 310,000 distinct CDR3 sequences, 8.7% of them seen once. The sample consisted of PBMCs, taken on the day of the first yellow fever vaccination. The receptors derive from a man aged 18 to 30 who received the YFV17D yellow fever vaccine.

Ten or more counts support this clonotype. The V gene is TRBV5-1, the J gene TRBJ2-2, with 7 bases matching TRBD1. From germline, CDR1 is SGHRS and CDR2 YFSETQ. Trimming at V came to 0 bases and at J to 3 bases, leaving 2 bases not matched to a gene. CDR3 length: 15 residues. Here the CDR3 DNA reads TGCGCCAGCAGCTTGGCCGGGACAGACACCGGGGAGCTGTTTTTT. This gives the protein CASSLAGTDTGELFF.

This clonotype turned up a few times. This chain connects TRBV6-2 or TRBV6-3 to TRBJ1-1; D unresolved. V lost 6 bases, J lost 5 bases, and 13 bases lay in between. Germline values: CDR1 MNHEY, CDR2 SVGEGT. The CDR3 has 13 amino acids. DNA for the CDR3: TGTGCCAGCAGCCCAGTGGCGGTAACTGAAGCTTTCTTT. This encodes CASSPVAVTEAFF.

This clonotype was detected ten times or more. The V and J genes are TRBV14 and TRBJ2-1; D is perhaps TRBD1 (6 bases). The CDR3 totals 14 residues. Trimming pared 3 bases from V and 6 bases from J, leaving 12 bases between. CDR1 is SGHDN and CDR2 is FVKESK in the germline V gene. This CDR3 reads CASSHVAQGNEQFF. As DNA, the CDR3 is TGTGCCAGCAGCCACGTAGCACAGGGCAATGAGCAGTTCTTC.

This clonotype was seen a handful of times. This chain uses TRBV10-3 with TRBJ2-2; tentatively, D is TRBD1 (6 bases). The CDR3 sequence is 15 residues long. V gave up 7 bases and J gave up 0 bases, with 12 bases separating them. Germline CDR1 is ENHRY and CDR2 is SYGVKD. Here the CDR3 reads CAIKTGRANTGELFF. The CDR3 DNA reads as TGTGCCATCAAGACAGGCCGCGCGAACACCGGGGAGCTGTTTTTT.

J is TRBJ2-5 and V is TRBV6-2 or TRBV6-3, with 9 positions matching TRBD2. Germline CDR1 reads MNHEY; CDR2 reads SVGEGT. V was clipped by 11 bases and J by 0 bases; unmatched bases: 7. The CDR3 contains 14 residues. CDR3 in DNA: TGTGCCGGCGGGGGGGCGTCGAACCAAGAGACCCAGTACTTC. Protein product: CAGGGASNQETQYF.

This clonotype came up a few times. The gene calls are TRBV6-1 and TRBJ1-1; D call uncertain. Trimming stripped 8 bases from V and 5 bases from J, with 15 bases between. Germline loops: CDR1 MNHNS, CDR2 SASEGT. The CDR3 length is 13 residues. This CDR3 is CASYSGRLTEAFF. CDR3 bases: TGTGCCAGCTATAGCGGACGACTAACTGAAGCTTTCTTT.

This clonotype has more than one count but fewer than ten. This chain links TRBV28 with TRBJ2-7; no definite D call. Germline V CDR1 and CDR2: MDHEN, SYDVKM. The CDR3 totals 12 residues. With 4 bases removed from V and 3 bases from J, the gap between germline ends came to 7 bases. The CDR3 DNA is TGTGCCAGCAGTTCGACAAACTACGAGCAGTACGTC. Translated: CASSSTNYEQYV.

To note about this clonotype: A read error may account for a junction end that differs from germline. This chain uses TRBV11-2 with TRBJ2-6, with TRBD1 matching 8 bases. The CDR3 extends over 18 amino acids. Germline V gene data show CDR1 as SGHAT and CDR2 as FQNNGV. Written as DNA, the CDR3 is TGTGCCAGCAGCAAACGGACAGGGCCCGGTTCTGGGGCCAAAGTCCTGACTTTC. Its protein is CASSKRTGPGSGAKVLTF.

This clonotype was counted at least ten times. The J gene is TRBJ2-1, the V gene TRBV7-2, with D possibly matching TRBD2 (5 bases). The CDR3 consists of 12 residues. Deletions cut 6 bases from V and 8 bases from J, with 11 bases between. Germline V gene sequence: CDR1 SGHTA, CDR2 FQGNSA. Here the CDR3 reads CASRNLAHEQFF. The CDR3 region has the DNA TGTGCCAGCAGAAACCTAGCCCATGAGCAGTTCTTC.

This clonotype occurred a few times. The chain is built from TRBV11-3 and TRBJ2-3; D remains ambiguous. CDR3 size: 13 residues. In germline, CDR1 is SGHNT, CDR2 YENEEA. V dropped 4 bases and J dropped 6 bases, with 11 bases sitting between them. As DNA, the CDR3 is TGTGCCAGCAGCTCCTTACTGGGGGATACGCAGTATTTT. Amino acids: CASSSLLGDTQYF.

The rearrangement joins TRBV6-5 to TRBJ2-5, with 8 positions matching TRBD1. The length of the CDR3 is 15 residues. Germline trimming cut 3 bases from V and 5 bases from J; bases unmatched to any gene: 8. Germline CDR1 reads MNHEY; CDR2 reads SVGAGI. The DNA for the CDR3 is TGTGCCAGCAGTTATCGCAGGGGGCCCCAGGAGACCCAGTACTTC. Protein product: CASSYRRGPQETQYF.

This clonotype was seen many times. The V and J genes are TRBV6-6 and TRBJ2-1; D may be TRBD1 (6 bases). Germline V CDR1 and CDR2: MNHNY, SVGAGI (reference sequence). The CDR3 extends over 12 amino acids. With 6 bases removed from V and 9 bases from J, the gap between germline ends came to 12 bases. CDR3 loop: CASRQGMGEQFF. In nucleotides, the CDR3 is TGTGCCAGCAGACAGGGAATGGGTGAGCAGTTCTTC.

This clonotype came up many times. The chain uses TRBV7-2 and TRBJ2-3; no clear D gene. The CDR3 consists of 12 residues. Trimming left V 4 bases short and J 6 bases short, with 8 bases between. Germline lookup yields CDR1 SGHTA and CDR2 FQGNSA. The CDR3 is CASSSPPDTQYF. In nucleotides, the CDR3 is TGTGCCAGCAGCTCGCCCCCGGATACGCAGTATTTT. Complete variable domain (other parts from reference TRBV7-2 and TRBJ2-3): GAGVSQSPSNKVTEKGKDVELRCDPISGHTALYWYRQSLGQGLEFLIYFQGNSAPDKSGLPSDRFSAERTGGSVSTLTIQRTQQEDSAVYLCASSSPPDTQYFGPGTRLTVL.